What follows are 4 T cell receptor beta chains derived from one specimen sequenced in a study of a mutant IDH1 vaccine in newly diagnosed glioma. Measured with immunoSEQ multiplex PCR; TCRdb has only the in-frame clones, and not every one. The sample records 40,000 to 55,000 clones, approximately 79% being singletons. Time point defined: week 35, safety follow-up. The content of each vaccine dose was 300 ug of mutant IDH1 20-mer peptide, and topical imiquimod accompanied it. Their specific antigens are unknown. The sample was PBMCs, taken from a glioma patient whose treatment included an IDH1 peptide vaccine. The source of these receptors is a man in his forties with glioma.

This clone appeared a few times. V and J are TRBV5-1 and TRBJ1-1; 12 positions match TRBD1. The CDR3 runs to 14 residues. The V segment lost 4 bases and the J segment 10 bases; nucleotides outside the gene matches: 8. Germline V gene data show CDR1 as SGHRS and CDR2 as YFSETQ. CDR3 region: CASSPEGQGATAFF. Written as DNA, the CDR3 is TGCGCCAGCAGCCCGGAGGGACAGGGGGCCACAGCTTTCTTT.

The chain has TRBV27 and TRBJ2-7, with TRBD1 matching over 7 bases. J lost 2 bases, V lost 4 bases, and 17 bases had no gene match. CDR1 and CDR2 (germline): MNHEY, SMNVEV (reference sequence). The length of the CDR3 is 18 residues. CDR3 bases: TGTGCCAGCAGTTCCCCTTGTTCGATCTGGCAGGGGGCCTACGAGCAGTACTTC. Protein product: CASSSPCSIWQGAYEQYF.

V usage is TRBV29-1 and J usage is TRBJ2-3; 7 positions match TRBD1. V was clipped by 4 bases and J by 5 bases; unmatched bases: 6. The germline V gene has CDR1 SQVTM and CDR2 ANQGSEA. The CDR3 sequence is 13 residues long. The CDR3 loop reads CSVGVGGRDTQYF. The CDR3 nucleotides are TGCAGCGTTGGAGTAGGGGGCAGAGATACGCAGTATTTT.

The chain combines TRBV6-5 with TRBJ1-4; no firm D call. This CDR3 comprises 15 residues. Germline V gene sequence: CDR1 MNHEY, CDR2 SVGAGI. V lost 5 bases, J lost 2 bases, and 12 bases lay in between. CDR3 DNA: TGTGCCAGCAGTGCCGGACTGGGCACTAATGAAAAACTGTTTTTT. As protein: CASSAGLGTNEKLFF.